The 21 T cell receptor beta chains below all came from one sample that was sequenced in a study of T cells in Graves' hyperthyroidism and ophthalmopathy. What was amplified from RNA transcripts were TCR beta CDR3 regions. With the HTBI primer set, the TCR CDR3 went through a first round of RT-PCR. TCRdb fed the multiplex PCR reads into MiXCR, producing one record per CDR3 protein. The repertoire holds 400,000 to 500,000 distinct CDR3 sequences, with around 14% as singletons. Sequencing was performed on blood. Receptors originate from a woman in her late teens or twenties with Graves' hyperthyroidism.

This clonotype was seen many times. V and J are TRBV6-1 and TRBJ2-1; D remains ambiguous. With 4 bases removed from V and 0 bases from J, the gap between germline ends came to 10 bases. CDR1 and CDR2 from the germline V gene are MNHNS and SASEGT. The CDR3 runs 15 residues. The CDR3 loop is CASSAEQNSYNEQFF. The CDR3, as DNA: TGTGCCAGCAGTGCCGAACAGAACTCCTACAATGAGCAGTTCTTC.

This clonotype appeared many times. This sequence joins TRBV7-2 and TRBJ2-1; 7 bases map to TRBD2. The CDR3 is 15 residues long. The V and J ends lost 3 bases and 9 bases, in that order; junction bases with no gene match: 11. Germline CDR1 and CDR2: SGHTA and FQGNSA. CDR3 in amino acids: CASSFSRWGGSEQFF. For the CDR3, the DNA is TGTGCCAGCAGCTTTAGCCGCTGGGGAGGGAGTGAGCAGTTCTTC.

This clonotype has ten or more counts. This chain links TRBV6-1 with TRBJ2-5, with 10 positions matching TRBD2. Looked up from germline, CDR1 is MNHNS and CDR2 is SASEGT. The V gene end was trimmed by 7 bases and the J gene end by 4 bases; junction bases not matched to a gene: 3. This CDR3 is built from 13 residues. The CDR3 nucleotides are TGTGCCAGCATCGCTAGCGGGAGAGAGACCCAGTACTTC. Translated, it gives CASIASGRETQYF.

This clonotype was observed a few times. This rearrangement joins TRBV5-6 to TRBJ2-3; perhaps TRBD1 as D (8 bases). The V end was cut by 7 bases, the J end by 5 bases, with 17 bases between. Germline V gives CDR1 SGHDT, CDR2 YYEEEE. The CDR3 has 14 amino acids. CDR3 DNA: TGTGCCAGCGGCAAGACAGGGGAGGGAGATACGCAGTATTTT. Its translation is CASGKTGEGDTQYF. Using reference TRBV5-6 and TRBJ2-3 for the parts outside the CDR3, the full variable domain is DAGVTQSPTHLIKTRGQQVTLRCSPKSGHDTVSWYQQALGQGPQFIFQYYEEEERQRGNFPDRFSGHQFPNYSSELNVNALLLGDSALYLCASGKTGEGDTQYFGPGTRLTVL.

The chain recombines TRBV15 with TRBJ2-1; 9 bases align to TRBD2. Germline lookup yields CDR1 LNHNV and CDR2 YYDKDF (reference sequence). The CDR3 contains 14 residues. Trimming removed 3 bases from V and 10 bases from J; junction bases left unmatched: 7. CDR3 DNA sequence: TGTGCCACCAGCAGCGGCGGGAGGGCCCTGGAGCAGTTCTTC. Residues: CATSSGGRALEQFF.

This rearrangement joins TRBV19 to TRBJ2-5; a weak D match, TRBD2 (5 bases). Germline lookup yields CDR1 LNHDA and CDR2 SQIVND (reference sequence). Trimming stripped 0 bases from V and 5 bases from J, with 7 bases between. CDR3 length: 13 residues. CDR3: CASSIDPGETQYF. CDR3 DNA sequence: TGTGCCAGTAGTATAGATCCGGGGGAGACCCAGTACTTC.

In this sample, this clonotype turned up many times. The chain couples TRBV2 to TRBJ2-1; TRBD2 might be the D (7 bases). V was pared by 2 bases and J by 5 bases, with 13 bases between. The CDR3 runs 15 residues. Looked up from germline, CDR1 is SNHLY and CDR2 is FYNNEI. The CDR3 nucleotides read TGTGCCAGCAGTGAACCCAGCGGGACAAACAATGAGCAGTTCTTC. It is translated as CASSEPSGTNNEQFF. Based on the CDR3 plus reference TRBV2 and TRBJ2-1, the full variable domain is EPEVTQTPSHQVTQMGQEVILRCVPISNHLYFYWYRQILGQKVEFLVSFYNNEISEKSEIFDDQFSVERPDGSNFTLKIRSTKLEDSAMYFCASSEPSGTNNEQFFGPGTRLTVL.

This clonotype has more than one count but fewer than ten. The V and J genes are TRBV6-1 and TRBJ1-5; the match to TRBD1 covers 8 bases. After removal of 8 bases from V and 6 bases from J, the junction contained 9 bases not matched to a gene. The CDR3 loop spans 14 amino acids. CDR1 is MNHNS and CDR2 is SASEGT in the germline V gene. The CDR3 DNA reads TGTGCCAGCGGGCTAACAGGGGGATTTCAGCCCCAGCATTTT. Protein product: CASGLTGGFQPQHF.

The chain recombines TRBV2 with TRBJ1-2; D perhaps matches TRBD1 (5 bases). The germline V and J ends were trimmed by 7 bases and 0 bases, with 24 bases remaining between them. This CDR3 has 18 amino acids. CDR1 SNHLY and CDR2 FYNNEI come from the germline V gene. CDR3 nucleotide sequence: TGTGCCAGCACTCTGACCGGGGGTTTTTACAGGACTAACTATGGCTACACCTTC. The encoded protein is CASTLTGGFYRTNYGYTF.

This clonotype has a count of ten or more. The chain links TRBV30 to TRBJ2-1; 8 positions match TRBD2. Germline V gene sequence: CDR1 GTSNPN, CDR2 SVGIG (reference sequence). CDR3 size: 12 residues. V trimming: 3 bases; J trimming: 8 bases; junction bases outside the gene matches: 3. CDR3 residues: CAWSELADEQFF. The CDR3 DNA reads TGTGCCTGGAGCGAACTAGCGGATGAGCAGTTCTTC.

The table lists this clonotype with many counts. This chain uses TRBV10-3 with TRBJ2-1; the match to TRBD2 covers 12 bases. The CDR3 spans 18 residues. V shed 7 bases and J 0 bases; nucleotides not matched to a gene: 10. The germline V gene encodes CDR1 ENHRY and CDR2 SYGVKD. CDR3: CAITATSGSPSSYNEQFF. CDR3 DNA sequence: TGTGCCATCACCGCGACTAGCGGGAGCCCCAGCTCCTACAATGAGCAGTTCTTC.

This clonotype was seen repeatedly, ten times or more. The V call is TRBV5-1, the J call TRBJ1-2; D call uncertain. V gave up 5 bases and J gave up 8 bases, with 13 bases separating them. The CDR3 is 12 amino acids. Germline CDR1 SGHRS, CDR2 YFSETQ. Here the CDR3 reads CASSLFRSGYTF. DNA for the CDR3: TGCGCCAGCAGTTTGTTCCGGAGCGGCTACACCTTC.

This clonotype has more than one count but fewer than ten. CDR3 sequence: CASSQERVGNQPQHF. In DNA, the CDR3 is TGCGCCAGCAGCCAAGAGCGGGTGGGCAATCAGCCCCAGCATTTT. The gene calls are TRBV4-1 and TRBJ1-5, with D unresolved. Germline V gene data show CDR1 as MGHRA and CDR2 as YSYEKL. CDR3 length: 15 residues. The germline V and J ends were trimmed by 0 bases and 2 bases, with 8 bases remaining between them.

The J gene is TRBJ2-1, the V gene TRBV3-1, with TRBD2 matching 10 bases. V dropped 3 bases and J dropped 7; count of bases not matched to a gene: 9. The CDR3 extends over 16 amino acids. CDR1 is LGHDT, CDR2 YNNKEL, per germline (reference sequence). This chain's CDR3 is CASSQLASGSWNEQFF. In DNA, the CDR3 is TGTGCCAGCAGCCAGCTGGCTAGCGGGAGTTGGAATGAGCAGTTCTTC.

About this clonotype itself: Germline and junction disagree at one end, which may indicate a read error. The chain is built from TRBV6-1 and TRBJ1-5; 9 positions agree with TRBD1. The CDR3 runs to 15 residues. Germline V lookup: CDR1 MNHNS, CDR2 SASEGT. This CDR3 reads CASSEMGQGNQPQRF. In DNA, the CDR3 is TGTGCCAGCAGTGAGATGGGACAGGGCAATCAGCCCCAGCGTTTT.

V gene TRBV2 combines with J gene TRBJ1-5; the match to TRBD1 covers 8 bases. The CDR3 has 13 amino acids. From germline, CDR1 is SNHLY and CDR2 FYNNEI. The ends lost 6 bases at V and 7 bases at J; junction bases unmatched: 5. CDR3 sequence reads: CASSTTGEQPQHF. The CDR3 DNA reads TGTGCCAGCAGCACGACAGGGGAACAGCCCCAGCATTTT.

CDR3 amino acids: CASSAQVPGTRGLRNEQFF. The CDR3 DNA sequence: TGTGCCAGCAGTGCACAGGTTCCCGGGACTAGAGGGCTCAGGAATGAGCAGTTCTTC. The chain has TRBV28 and TRBJ2-1, with TRBD2 matching 8 bases. Germline V gene sequence: CDR1 MDHEN, CDR2 SYDVKM. The CDR3 runs 19 residues. With 5 bases clipped from V and 7 bases from J, the junction kept 22 bases outside the gene matches.

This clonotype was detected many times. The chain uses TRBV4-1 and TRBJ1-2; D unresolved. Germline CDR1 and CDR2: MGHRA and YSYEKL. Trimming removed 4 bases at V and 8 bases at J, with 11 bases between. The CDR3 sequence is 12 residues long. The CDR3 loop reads CASSLFGRGYTF. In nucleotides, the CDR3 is TGCGCCAGCAGCCTTTTTGGCAGGGGCTACACCTTC.

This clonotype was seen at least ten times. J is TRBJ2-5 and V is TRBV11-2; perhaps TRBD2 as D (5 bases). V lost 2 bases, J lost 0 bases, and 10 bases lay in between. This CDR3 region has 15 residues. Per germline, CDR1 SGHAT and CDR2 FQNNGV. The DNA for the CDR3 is TGTGCCAGCAGCTTATTTAAGCGGTACCAAGAGACCCAGTACTTC. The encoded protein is CASSLFKRYQETQYF.

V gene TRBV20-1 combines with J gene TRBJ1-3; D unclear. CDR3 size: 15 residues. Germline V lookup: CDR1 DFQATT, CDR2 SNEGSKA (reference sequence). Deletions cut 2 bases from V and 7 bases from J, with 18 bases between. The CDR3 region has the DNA TGCAGTGCTAGATCACGGGAACTCAGCTGGAACACCATATATTTT. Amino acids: CSARSRELSWNTIYF.

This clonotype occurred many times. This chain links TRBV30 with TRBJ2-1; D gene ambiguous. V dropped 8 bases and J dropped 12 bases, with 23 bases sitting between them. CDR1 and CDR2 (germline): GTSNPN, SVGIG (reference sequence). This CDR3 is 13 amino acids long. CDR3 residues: CAGTPGGRGWQFF. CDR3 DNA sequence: TGTGCCGGAACCCCCGGCGGTAGAGGTTGGCAGTTCTTC. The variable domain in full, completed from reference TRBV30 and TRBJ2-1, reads SQTIHQWPATLVQPVGSPLSLECTVEGTSNPNLYWYRQAAGRGLQLLFYSVGIGQISSEVPQNLSASRPQDRQFILSSKKLLLSDSGFYLCAGTPGGRGWQFFGPGTRLTVL.